This TCR beta chain was captured in a study of blood T cell repertoires in COVID-19. Study context: From the United States, Italy and Spain came samples of acute and convalescent COVID-19. Sources were T cells, B-cell-depleted T cells, or PBMCs; the material itself was cDNA or gDNA.

This CDR3 is 13 amino acids long. V lost 5 bases, J lost 5 bases, and 9 bases lay in between. Looked up from germline, CDR1 is SGHTA and CDR2 is FQGTGA. In the original processing: Estimates of nucleated cell counts were drawn from the amplification of reference gene primers. Measured with immunoSEQ multiplex PCR; TCRdb has only the in-frame clones, and not every one. Clonal size and the V and J genes are those of that table, whereas D and trimming came from the DNA. Among some 23,000 clones listed, around 85% were seen once. This sequence joins TRBV7-3 and TRBJ2-2, with D possibly being TRBD1 (5 bases). The sequence derives from a human donor with active COVID-19. The donor label of this sample is uncertain. The sample taken for sequencing was peripheral blood. The CDR3 nucleotides are TGTGCCAGCAGCATGACAGCGACCGGGGAGCTGTTTTTT. Protein: CASSMTATGELFF.